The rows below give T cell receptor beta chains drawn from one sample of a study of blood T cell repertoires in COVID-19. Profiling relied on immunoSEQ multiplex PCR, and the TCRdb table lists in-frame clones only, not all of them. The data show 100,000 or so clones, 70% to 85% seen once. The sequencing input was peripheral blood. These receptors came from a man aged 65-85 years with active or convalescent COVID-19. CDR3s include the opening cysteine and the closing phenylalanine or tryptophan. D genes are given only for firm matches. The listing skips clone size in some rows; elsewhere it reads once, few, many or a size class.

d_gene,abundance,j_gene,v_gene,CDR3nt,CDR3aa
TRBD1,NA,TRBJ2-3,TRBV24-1,TGTGCCACCAGTGACCCTCGGACAGGGGGCGATACGCAGTATTTT,CATSDPRTGGDTQYF
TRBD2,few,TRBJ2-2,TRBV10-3,TGTGCCATCAGTGTGAGGGAGGGCCCCACCGGGGAGCTGTTTTTT,CAISVREGPTGELFF
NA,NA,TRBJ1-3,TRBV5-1,TGCGCCAGCAGCGAGGATGGTGGAAACACCATATATTTT,CASSEDGGNTIYF
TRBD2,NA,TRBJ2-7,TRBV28,TGTGCCAGCAACGAGGGAGGGCCGGTGTACGAGCAGTACTTC,CASNEGGPVYEQYF
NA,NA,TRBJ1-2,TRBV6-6,TGTGCCAGCAGTTACTCGACGGGGGAGTATGGCTACACCTTC,CASSYSTGEYGYTF
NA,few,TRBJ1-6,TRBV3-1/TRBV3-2,TGTGCCAGCAGTAACAGGGAAATTAATTCACCCCTCCACTTT,CASSNREINSPLHF
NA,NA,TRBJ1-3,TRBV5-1,TGCGCCAGCAGCTTTGGGGGGTCTTCCTCTGGAAACACCATATATTTT,CASSFGGSSSGNTIYF
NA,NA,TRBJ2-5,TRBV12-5,TGTGCTAGTGGTTTGTCGTTTGAGCGGTTGTACCAAGAGACCCAGTACTTC,CASGLSFERLYQETQYF
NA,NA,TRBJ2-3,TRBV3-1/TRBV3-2,TGTGCCAGCAGCCAAGAGGGAGAAGACGGCACAGATACGCAGTATTTT,CASSQEGEDGTDTQYF
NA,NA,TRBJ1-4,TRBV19,TGTGCCAGTAGTATTGGAGGGGATGAAAAACTGTTTTTT,CASSIGGDEKLFF
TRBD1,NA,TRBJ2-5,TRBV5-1,TGCGCCAGCAGCCACGGGACAGCGCAAGAGACCCAGTACTTC,CASSHGTAQETQYF
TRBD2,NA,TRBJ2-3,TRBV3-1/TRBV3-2,TGTGCCAGCAGCCAAGGACTAGCGCGATCCACAGATACGCAGTATTTT,CASSQGLARSTDTQYF
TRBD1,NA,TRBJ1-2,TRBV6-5,TGTGCCACCAGACAGGGTTTCTTCTATGGCTACACCTTC,CATRQGFFYGYTF
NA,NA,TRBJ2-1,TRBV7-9,TGTGCCAGCAGCTTCGAGCGGTTTTCCTACAATGAGCAGTTCTTC,CASSFERFSYNEQFF
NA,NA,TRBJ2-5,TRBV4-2,TGTGCCAGCAGCCAAAACAGTGGGGAGACCCAGTACTTC,CASSQNSGETQYF
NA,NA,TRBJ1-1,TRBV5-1,TGCGCCAGCAGCAAAACGACAGACATGAACACTGAAGCTTTCTTT,CASSKTTDMNTEAFF
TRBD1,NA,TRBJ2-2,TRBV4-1,TGCGCCAGCAGCCGGCTCACGACAGGGGGGAACACCGGGGAGCTGTTTTTT,CASSRLTTGGNTGELFF
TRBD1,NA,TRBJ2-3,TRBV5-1,TGCGCCAGCAGGGGACAGGGAGGCACAGATACGCAGTATTTT,CASRGQGGTDTQYF
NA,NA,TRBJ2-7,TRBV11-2,TGTGCCAGCAGCCCGCAGTTGGGGGGCTACGAGCAGTACTTC,CASSPQLGGYEQYF
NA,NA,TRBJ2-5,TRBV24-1,TGTGCCACCAGTGACCCGAAGGGGGACGAAGAGACCCAGTACTTC,CATSDPKGDEETQYF
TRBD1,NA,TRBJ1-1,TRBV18,TGTGCCAGCTCAATAGGACAGGGCGTCACTGAAGCTTTCTTT,CASSIGQGVTEAFF
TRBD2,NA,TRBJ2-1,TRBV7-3,TGTGCCAGCAGCCCCGGGGGGGCCTACAATGAGCAGTTCTTC,CASSPGGAYNEQFF
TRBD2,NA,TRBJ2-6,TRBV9,TGTGCCAGCAGTACGGCGGGGGCTGGGGCCAACGTCCTGACTTTC,CASSTAGAGANVLTF
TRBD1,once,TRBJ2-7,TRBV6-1,TGTGCCAGCAGTGAAGAAGGGACAGGGGGCGGCGAGCAGTACTTC,CASSEEGTGGGEQYF
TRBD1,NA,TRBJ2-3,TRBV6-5,TGTGCCAGCGGTCGAGGGACAGACACAGATACGCAGTATTTT,CASGRGTDTDTQYF
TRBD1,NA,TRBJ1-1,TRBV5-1,TGCGCCAGCAGCTCGGGACAGCCGAACACTGAAGCTTTCTTT,CASSSGQPNTEAFF